The sequence of this T cell receptor (beta chain) was determined in a study of primary melanoma T cells and metastatic recurrence (dated by TCRdb to about 2020). Context from the whole study: The cohort was made up of roughly 180 primary melanomas of stage T2 to T4, with thickness greater than 1 mm. The study tested whether T-cell fraction and T-cell repertoire clonality in primary melanoma tumors predicted patient outcome. The T-cell fraction measured by TCR beta sequencing was weighed against progression-free survival, the clinical outcome chosen for the comparison. The sequencing-derived T-cell fraction was compared with histopathological grading of tumor-infiltrating lymphocytes. Broad study findings and their caveats: Progression-free survival was reportedly predicted by the tumor T-cell fraction independently of age, mitotic rate, ulceration and thickness. Reportedly, adding T-cell fraction to tumor thickness improved progression-free survival prediction more than adding any other histopathological variable did. Regardless of nodal disease, mitotic rate or ulceration status, a T-cell fraction above 20% appeared to be protective. An effective T-cell-mediated antitumor response in primary melanoma was framed by the authors only as a suggestion, not a demonstrated mechanism.

The library was generated by the immunoSEQ multiplex PCR assay. Primary melanoma tumor tissue underwent high-throughput sequencing of the T-cell receptor beta chain. The original methods were these. The repertoire analyses covered TCRB CDR3 sharing between samples and the distribution of insertions and deletions. A gradient-boosted model ranked the predictive value of the T-cell fraction against histopathological variables. What TCRdb holds here is the immuneACCESS table cut down to in-frame rearrangements. Part of the clones is not present; checked against another copy, under half of the missing clones reflect an unresolved V gene, and the others are unexplained. V, J and clone size are those of that table, while D and trimming were read from the DNA. This sample is represented by over 400 clones; over 75% of them were singletons. 15% to 20% of the sample rests with the top ten. Note on this clone: Its antigen is not yet known. Base qualities are not at hand, and no much larger clone is one base apart.

The patients had surgically resected primary melanoma that was considered potentially curable but at risk of metastatic recurrence. The sequence came from a human donor with melanoma. Sequencing was carried out using melanoma tumor tissue.

For the CDR3, the sequence is CASSLSFGQGTEKLFF. The DNA sequence reads TGCGCCAGCAGCTTGAGTTTCGGACAGGGGACGGAAAAACTGTTTTTT. The chain links TRBV5-1 with TRBJ1-4, with TRBD1 matching 9 junction bases. V is cut back by 1 base and J by 8 bases, with 9 bases in the junction unmatched. In the germline V gene, CDR1 corresponds to SGHRS and CDR2 to YFSETQ. Spanning cysteine to phenylalanine, the CDR3 consists of 16 amino acids. The kept DNA is CDR3 alone, 48 bases in frame from the first base.